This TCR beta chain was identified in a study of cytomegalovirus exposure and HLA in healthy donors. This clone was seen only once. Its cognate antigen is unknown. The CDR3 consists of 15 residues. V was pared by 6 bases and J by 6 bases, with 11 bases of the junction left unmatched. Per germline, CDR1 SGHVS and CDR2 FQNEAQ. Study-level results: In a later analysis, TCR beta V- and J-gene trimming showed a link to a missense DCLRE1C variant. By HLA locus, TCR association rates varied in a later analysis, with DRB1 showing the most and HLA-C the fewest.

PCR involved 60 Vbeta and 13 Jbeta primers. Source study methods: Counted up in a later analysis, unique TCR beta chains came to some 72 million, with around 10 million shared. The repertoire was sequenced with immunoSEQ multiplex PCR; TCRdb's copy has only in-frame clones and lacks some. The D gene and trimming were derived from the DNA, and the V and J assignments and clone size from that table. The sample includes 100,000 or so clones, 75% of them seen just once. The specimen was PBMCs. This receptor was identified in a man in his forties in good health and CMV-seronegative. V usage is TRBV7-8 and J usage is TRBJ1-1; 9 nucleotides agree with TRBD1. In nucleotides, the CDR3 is TGTGCCAGCAGTAAGATCGGACAGGGGTTCTCTGAAGCTTTCTTT. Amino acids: CASSKIGQGFSEAFF.